These 15 T cell receptor beta chains originate from one sample sequenced in a study of beta chain features in type 1 diabetes. Since all of the isolated RNA was reverse transcribed, expressed TCRB transcripts were what got sequenced. The data were produced by immunoSEQ multiplex PCR, yet TCRdb's version contains in-frame clones alone and is incomplete. The table includes about 360,000 clones, about 12% detected once. The sequencing input was naive CD4+ T cells from blood. The origin of the receptors is a man younger than 30 in good health.

This clone was found a few times. This sequence joins TRBV5-1 and TRBJ2-1, with TRBD1 matching 7 bases. The J segment lost 5 bases and the V segment lost 3 bases, leaving 8 bases of the junction unmatched. Germline lookup yields CDR1 SGHRS and CDR2 YFSETQ. CDR3 length equals 15 residues. CDR3 sequence reads: CASSSDRVKNNEQFF. DNA of the CDR3: TGCGCCAGCAGCTCCGACAGGGTGAAAAACAATGAGCAGTTCTTC. The complete variable domain, with remaining parts taken from reference TRBV5-1 and TRBJ2-1, reads KAGVTQTPRYLIKTRGQQVTLSCSPISGHRSVSWYQQTPGQGLQFLFEYFSETQRNKGNFPGRFSGRQFSNSRSEMNVSTLELGDSALYLCASSSDRVKNNEQFFGPGTRLTVL.

This clone has a handful of counts. This chain connects TRBV28 to TRBJ1-6, with a weak D call TRBD1 (6 bases). The germline V gene has CDR1 MDHEN and CDR2 SYDVKM. The CDR3 length is 13 residues. Trimming took 8 bases from V and 7 from J, leaving 12 bases between them. The CDR3: CASLGQLNSPLHF. The CDR3, as DNA: TGTGCCAGCCTCGGACAGTTGAATTCACCCCTCCACTTT.

This clone was seen a single time. The same CDR3 can be traced to other DNA sequences in this sample. The chain combines TRBV7-6 with TRBJ2-5; D unresolved. Germline assignment: CDR1 SGHVS and CDR2 FNYEAQ. The CDR3 totals 11 residues. Trimming stripped 6 bases from V and 1 base from J, with 3 bases between. The CDR3 loop is CASSSQETQYF. The CDR3 nucleotides read TGTGCCAGCAGTAGCCAAGAGACCCAGTACTTC.

The rearrangement links TRBV9 to TRBJ1-4, with TRBD1 identical over 9 bases. Per germline, CDR1 SGDLS and CDR2 YYNGEE. V gave up 3 bases and J gave up 8 bases; unmatched junction bases: 5. The CDR3 length is 14 residues. Here the CDR3 DNA reads TGTGCCAGCAGCGAGGGACAGGGCGGGGAAAAACTGTTTTTT. It codes for CASSEGQGGEKLFF.

The CDR3 here is CASSIGGTGYTF. The CDR3 coding sequence is TGTGCCAGTAGTATCGGGGGAACTGGCTACACCTTC. This sequence joins TRBV19 and TRBJ1-2, with D possibly TRBD1 on 5 matching bases. The V gene's germline CDR1 is LNHDA and CDR2 SQIVND (reference sequence). The V gene lost 3 bases and the J gene lost 7 bases, with 9 bases spanning the gap. The CDR3 has 12 amino acids.

In this sample, this clone turned up a few times. The chain couples TRBV5-6 to TRBJ1-5; maybe TRBD1 (5 bases). The CDR3 is 17 amino acids. Germline V CDR1 and CDR2: SGHDT, YYEEEE. With 3 bases removed from V and 0 bases from J, the gap between germline ends came to 16 bases. The CDR3 DNA reads as TGTGCCAGCAGCTCGATGGGGGGAACTTCTAGCAATCAGCCCCAGCATTTT. Protein: CASSSMGGTSSNQPQHF.

The V gene is TRBV18, the J gene TRBJ1-4; D is undetermined. CDR3 length equals 13 residues. Germline lookup yields CDR1 KGHSH and CDR2 LQKENI. V was cut by 9 bases and J by 1 base, with 9 bases left in between. The CDR3 bases are TGTGCCAGTTCCCCGCGAACTAATGAAAAACTGTTTTTT. Translated, it gives CASSPRTNEKLFF.

The sample holds a few counts of this clone. Other DNA sequences of this sample code for an identical CDR3. The V call is TRBV18, the J call TRBJ1-1; D ambiguous. Trimming removed 3 bases from V and 1 base from J, with 6 bases in between. This CDR3 region has 13 residues. Germline assignment: CDR1 KGHSH and CDR2 LQKENI. The CDR3 loop is CASSPSQNTEAFF. The DNA of the CDR3 is TGTGCCAGCTCACCTTCACAGAACACTGAAGCTTTCTTT. Combining the CDR3 with reference TRBV18 and TRBJ1-1 gives the whole variable domain NAGVMQNPRHLVRRRGQEARLRCSPMKGHSHVYWYRQLPEEGLKFMVYLQKENIIDESGMPKERFSAEFPKEGPSILRIQQVVRGDSAAYFCASSPSQNTEAFFGQGTRLTVV.

The genes are TRBV4-3 and TRBJ2-1; TRBD2 agrees at 7 bases. J gave up 5 bases and V 1 base, and 5 bases lay outside the gene matches. CDR3 length equals 15 residues. Germline V gene data show CDR1 as LGHNA and CDR2 as YSLEER. In DNA, the CDR3 is TGCGCCAGCAGCCAAGGAGCGGGGTATGACAATGAGCAGTTCTTC. It encodes CASSQGAGYDNEQFF.

With respect to this clone: This sample also contains other DNA sequences that code for the same CDR3. Here the CDR3 reads CASSPGQGYEQYF. Written as DNA, the CDR3 is TGTGCCAGCAGTCCGGGACAGGGGTACGAGCAGTACTTC. The J gene is TRBJ2-7, the V gene TRBV28; TRBD1 aligns across 10 bases. The CDR3 has 13 residues. The germline V gene has CDR1 MDHEN and CDR2 SYDVKM. V trimming: 5 bases; J trimming: 4 bases; junction bases outside the gene matches: 2.

The chain is built from TRBV7-9 and TRBJ2-5; possibly TRBD2 for D (5 bases). The germline V and J ends were trimmed by 2 bases and 5 bases, with 9 bases remaining between them. Germline loops: CDR1 SEHNR, CDR2 FQNEAQ (reference sequence). The CDR3 runs 13 residues. The CDR3 region is CASSLHGMETQYF. CDR3 DNA sequence: TGTGCCAGCAGCTTACACGGGATGGAGACCCAGTACTTC.

Notes on this clone: Other DNA variants within this sample encode the same CDR3. This sequence joins TRBV5-4 and TRBJ2-7; D uncertain. CDR1 is SGHNT and CDR2 is YYREEE in the germline V gene (reference sequence). This CDR3 region has 13 residues. Trimming stripped 0 bases from V and 0 bases from J, with 4 bases between. CDR3 sequence reads: CASSLGASYEQYF. Here the CDR3 DNA reads TGTGCCAGCAGCTTGGGCGCCTCCTACGAGCAGTACTTC.

The chain has TRBV5-1 and TRBJ2-2, with a weak D call TRBD2 (6 bases). The V gene lost 4 bases and the J gene lost 7 bases, with 11 bases spanning the gap. CDR3 size: 13 residues. Germline V lookup: CDR1 SGHRS, CDR2 YFSETQ. CDR3 sequence: CASSRGGIGELFF. CDR3 DNA sequence: TGCGCCAGCAGCCGCGGAGGGATCGGGGAGCTGTTTTTT.

The chain couples TRBV4-3 to TRBJ2-3; weak D call: TRBD1 (5 bases). V was pared by 4 bases and J by 4 bases, with 18 bases between. Germline V gene sequence: CDR1 LGHNA, CDR2 YSLEER. The CDR3 length is 16 residues. CDR3 residues: CASSRSSVQGPDTQYF. DNA for the CDR3: TGCGCCAGCAGCCGAAGCTCCGTCCAGGGCCCAGATACGCAGTATTTT.

This chain links TRBV4-1 with TRBJ2-1, with 11 positions matching TRBD2. Looked up from germline, CDR1 is MGHRA and CDR2 is YSYEKL. This CDR3 has 16 residues. Trimming cost V 1 base and J 8 bases; bases outside gene matches: 7. The CDR3 is CASSQAIAGGHHEQFF. In DNA form, the CDR3 reads TGCGCCAGCAGCCAAGCCATAGCGGGGGGGCATCATGAGCAGTTCTTC.